Below, 9 T cell receptor beta chains from the same sample are listed, as sequenced in a study of T cells in Graves' hyperthyroidism and ophthalmopathy. What was amplified from RNA transcripts were TCR beta CDR3 regions. During a first-round RT-PCR of the TCR CDR3, the HTBI primer set was used. MiXCR, applied by TCRdb to the multiplex PCR reads, yields one record per CDR3 protein. The profile covers about 290,000 distinct CDR3 sequences, with roughly an eighth appearing a single time and roughly 7.7% taken by the ten largest. Sample: blood. These receptors came from a middle-aged woman with Graves' hyperthyroidism.

This clonotype was observed many times. This sequence joins TRBV7-2 and TRBJ1-6; unclear D gene. Germline V CDR1 and CDR2: SGHTA, FQGNSA. The CDR3 extends over 15 amino acids. The V gene lost 3 bases and the J gene lost 9 bases, with 15 bases spanning the gap. CDR3 protein: CASSLMPITGSPLHF. Written as DNA, the CDR3 is TGTGCCAGCAGCTTGATGCCCATTACGGGTTCACCCCTCCACTTT.

In this sample, this clonotype turned up many times. This chain uses TRBV29-1 with TRBJ1-1; no clear D gene. This CDR3 region has 11 residues. Looked up from germline, CDR1 is SQVTM and CDR2 is ANQGSEA. Trimming removed 7 bases from V and 1 base from J, with 7 bases in between. CDR3 nucleotide sequence: TGCAGCGGTGGCGCGAACACTGAAGCTTTCTTT. This sequence encodes CSGGANTEAFF.

This chain links TRBV15 with TRBJ2-7, with 8 bases that match TRBD2. The trim removed 6 bases at V and 1 base at J, leaving 8 bases unmatched. CDR1 is LNHNV and CDR2 is YYDKDF in the germline V gene (reference sequence). The CDR3 is made up of 15 amino acids. As DNA, the CDR3 is TGTGCCACCAGTTCAGAGCGGGAGTGGTCCTACGAGCAGTACTTC. Protein sequence: CATSSEREWSYEQYF.

This clonotype was detected ten times or more. This chain joins TRBV19 and TRBJ2-2, with D unclear. The CDR3 runs to 14 residues. Trimming took off 3 bases at V and 7 bases at J, with 12 bases between the two ends. Germline V gene lookup returns CDR1 LNHDA and CDR2 SQIVND (reference sequence). The CDR3 sequence is CASSIRVTLGELFF. In DNA, the CDR3 is TGTGCCAGTAGTATTCGTGTGACTCTCGGGGAGCTGTTTTTT. Variable domain in full (rest from reference TRBV19 and TRBJ2-2): DGGITQSPKYLFRKEGQNVTLSCEQNLNHDAMYWYRQDPGQGLRLIYYSQIVNDFQKGDIAEGYSVSREKKESFPLTVTSAQKNPTAFYLCASSIRVTLGELFFGEGSRLTVL.

This clonotype was detected ten times or more. The J gene is TRBJ2-1, the V gene TRBV6-2 or TRBV6-3, with D tentatively TRBD2 (5 bases). Per germline, CDR1 MNHEY and CDR2 SVGEGT. This CDR3 is 14 amino acids long. V lost 7 bases to trimming and J lost 3 bases, with 13 bases between them. The CDR3 DNA is TGTGCCAGCACCCTCAGCGGTTACTACAATGAGCAGTTCTTC. Amino acids: CASTLSGYYNEQFF.

On this clonotype: One junction end does not reproduce the germline sequence, and a read error may be involved. CDR3 nucleotides: TGTGCCAACAGCCTGATAGCGAGCACAGATACGCAGTATTTT. This gives the protein CANSLIASTDTQYF. The V call is TRBV11-2, the J call TRBJ2-3; maybe TRBD2 (5 bases). The germline gives CDR1 SGHAT, CDR2 FQNNGV. The CDR3 totals 14 residues.

This clonotype has a handful of counts. V and J are TRBV5-1 and TRBJ2-1; 12 nucleotides match TRBD2. The CDR3 totals 15 residues. Germline CDR1 is SGHRS and CDR2 is YFSETQ. Trimming took 4 bases from V and 9 from J; bases not matched to a gene: 8. In DNA form, the CDR3 reads TGCGCCAGCAGCCCCGGACTAGCGGGAAGCATTGAGCAGTTCTTC. It encodes CASSPGLAGSIEQFF.

This clonotype was counted at least ten times. The chain has TRBV12-5 and TRBJ1-5; no definite D call. The CDR3 spans 15 residues. Trimming pared 2 bases from V and 6 bases from J, leaving 14 bases between. The germline V gene has CDR1 LGHNT and CDR2 FRNRAP. The CDR3 spells CASGLIPPGSQPQHF. CDR3 DNA: TGTGCTAGTGGTTTGATACCACCCGGAAGTCAGCCCCAGCATTTT.

This clonotype has at least ten counts. The rearrangement links TRBV6-1 to TRBJ2-1, with a weak D call TRBD2 (6 bases). Trimming left V 5 bases short and J 4 bases short, with 12 bases between. The CDR3 is made up of 14 amino acids. From germline, CDR1 is MNHNS and CDR2 SASEGT. The CDR3 nucleotides read TGTGCCAGCAGTCACGACCGGGAGTACAATGAGCAGTTCTTC. It codes for CASSHDREYNEQFF.